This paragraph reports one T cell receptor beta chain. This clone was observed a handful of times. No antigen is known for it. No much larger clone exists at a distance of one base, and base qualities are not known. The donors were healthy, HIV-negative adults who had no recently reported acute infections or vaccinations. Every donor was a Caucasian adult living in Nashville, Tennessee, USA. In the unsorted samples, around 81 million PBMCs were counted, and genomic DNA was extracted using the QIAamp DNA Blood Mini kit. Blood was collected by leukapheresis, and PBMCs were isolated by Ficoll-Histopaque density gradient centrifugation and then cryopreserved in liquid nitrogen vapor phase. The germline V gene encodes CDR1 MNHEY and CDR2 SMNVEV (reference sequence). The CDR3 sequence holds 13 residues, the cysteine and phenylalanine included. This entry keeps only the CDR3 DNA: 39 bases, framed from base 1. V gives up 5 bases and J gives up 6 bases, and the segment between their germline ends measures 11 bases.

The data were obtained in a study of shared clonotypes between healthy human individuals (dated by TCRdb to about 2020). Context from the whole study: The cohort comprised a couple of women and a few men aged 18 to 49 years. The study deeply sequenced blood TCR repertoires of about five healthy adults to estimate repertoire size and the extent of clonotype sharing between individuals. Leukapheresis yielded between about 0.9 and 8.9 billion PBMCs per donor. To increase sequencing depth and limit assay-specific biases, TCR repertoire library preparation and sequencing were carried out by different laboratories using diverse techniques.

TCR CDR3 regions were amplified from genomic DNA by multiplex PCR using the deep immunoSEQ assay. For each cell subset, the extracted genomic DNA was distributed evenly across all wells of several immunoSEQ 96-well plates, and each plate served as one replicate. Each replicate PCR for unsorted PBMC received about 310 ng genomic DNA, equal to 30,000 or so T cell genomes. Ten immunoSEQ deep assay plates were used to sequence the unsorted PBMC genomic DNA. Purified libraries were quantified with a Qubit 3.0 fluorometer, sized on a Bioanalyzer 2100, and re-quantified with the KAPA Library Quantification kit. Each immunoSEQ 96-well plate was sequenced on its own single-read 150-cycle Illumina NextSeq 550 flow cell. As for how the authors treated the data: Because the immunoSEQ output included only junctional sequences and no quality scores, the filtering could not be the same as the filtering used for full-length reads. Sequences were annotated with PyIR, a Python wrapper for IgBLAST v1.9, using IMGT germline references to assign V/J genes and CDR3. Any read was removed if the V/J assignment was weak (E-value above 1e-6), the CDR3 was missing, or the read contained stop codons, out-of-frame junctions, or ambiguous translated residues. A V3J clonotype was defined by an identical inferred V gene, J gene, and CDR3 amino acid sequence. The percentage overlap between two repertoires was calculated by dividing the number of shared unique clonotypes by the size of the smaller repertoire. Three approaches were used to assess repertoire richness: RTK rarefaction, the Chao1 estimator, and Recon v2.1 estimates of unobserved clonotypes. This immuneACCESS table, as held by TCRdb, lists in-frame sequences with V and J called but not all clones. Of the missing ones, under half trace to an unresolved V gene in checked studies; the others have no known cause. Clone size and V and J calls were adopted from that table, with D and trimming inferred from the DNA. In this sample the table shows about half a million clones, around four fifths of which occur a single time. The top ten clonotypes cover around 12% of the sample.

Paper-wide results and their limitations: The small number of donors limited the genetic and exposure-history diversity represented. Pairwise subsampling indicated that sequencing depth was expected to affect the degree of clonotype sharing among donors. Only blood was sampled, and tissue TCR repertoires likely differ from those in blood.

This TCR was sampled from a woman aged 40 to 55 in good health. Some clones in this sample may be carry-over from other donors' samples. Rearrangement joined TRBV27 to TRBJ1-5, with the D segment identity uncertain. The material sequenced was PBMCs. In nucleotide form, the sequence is TGTGCCAGCAGTCCGAGGGATCTTCAGCCCCAGCATTTT. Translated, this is CASSPRDLQPQHF.